These T cell receptor beta chains were read from a single sample in a study of human T cells and chemical hapten exposure. TCRdb re-called the RACE reads through MiXCR, storing one row per CDR3 protein. The table records around 100,000 distinct CDR3 sequences, more than 9.5% of them present only once. This sample comprised whole blood, obtained in connection with sensitization to the hapten diphenylcyclopropenone (DPC). Receptor source: a middle-aged woman with alopecia areata. Some clones in this sample may be carry-over from other donors' samples. The CDR3 runs from the conserved cysteine through the conserved F or W. The D gene is left open where the match is weak. Size values are once, few and many counts, or a class for expanded clones, and some rows have none.

clone size | D gene | J gene | V gene | CDR3 protein | CDR3 DNA
few | NA | TRBJ1-3 | TRBV20-1 | CSARGPSGNTIYF | TGCAGTGCTAGGGGCCCCTCTGGAAACACCATATATTTT
many | NA | TRBJ2-1 | TRBV7-2 | CASSSDYEQFF | TGTGCCAGCAGCTCGGATTATGAGCAGTTCTTC
NA | NA | TRBJ1-1 | TRBV25-1 | CASSATWTETFF | TGTGCCAGCAGTGCCACGTGGACTGAAACTTTCTTT
few | NA | TRBJ1-4 | TRBV11-2 | CASSEGAGTRNEKLFF | TGTGCCAGCAGCGAAGGAGCCGGGACCCGGAATGAAAAACTGTTTTTT
once | NA | TRBJ1-1 | TRBV4-3 | CASSQDGRHTEAFF | TGCGCCAGCAGCCAAGATGGGCGGCACACTGAAGCTTTCTTT
few | TRBD1 | TRBJ1-2 | TRBV7-9 | CASSFGQGAHGYTF | TGTGCCAGCAGCTTCGGACAGGGGGCCCATGGCTACACCTTC
few | NA | TRBJ2-7 | TRBV20-1 | CSASGHSSYEQYF | TGCAGTGCATCGGGACATTCCTCCTACGAGCAGTACTTC
many | NA | TRBJ1-2 | TRBV12-5 | CASGLIGGADGYTF | TGTGCTAGTGGTTTGATTGGGGGCGCAGATGGCTACACCTTC
few | NA | TRBJ1-2 | TRBV19 | CASVPKYGQSNNYGYTF | TGTGCCAGTGTACCCAAATACGGGCAGTCGAATAACTATGGCTACACCTTC
few | NA | TRBJ1-1 | TRBV28 | CASSLSGVVRAFF | TGTGCCAGCAGTTTATCAGGTGTGGTTCGAGCTTTCTTT
few | NA | TRBJ2-3 | TRBV12-3/TRBV12-4 | CASSLDAELLTDTQYF | TGTGCCAGCAGCCTTGATGCCGAACTTCTCACAGATACGCAGTATTTT
many | TRBD2 | TRBJ2-3 | TRBV5-6 | CASRYSGRSADTQYF | TGTGCCAGCAGGTATAGCGGGAGAAGCGCAGATACGCAGTATTTT
few | TRBD1 | TRBJ1-2 | TRBV4-3 | CASSPDREDGYTF | TGCGCCAGCAGCCCTGACAGGGAGGATGGCTACACCTTC
few | NA | TRBJ1-1 | TRBV6-5 | CASSLPGDTEAFF | TGTGCCAGCAGTTTGCCCGGGGACACTGAAGCTTTCTTT
many | NA | TRBJ2-5 | TRBV20-1 | CSARDVETQYF | TGCAGTGCTAGAGATGTGGAGACCCAGTACTTC
NA | TRBD2 | TRBJ2-7 | TRBV3-1 | CASSQSGTSPYEQYF | TGTGCCAGCAGCCAATCAGGGACTAGTCCCTACGAGCAGTACTTC
many | NA | TRBJ2-5 | TRBV29-1 | CSVESLLARETQYF | TGCAGCGTTGAGAGCCTCTTGGCCAGGGAGACCCAGTACTTC
NA | NA | TRBJ2-7 | TRBV11-2 | CASSPRGSFYEQYF | TGTGCCAGCAGCCCCCGGGGCTCATTCTACGAGCAGTACTTC
NA | NA | TRBJ1-1 | TRBV12-3/TRBV12-4 | CASSLGGHPAGAFF | TGTGCCAGCAGTCTAGGGGGACACCCGGCCGGAGCTTTCTTT
many | TRBD2 | TRBJ2-1 | TRBV19 | CASTLLAGVSNEQFF | TGTGCCAGTACCCTACTAGCGGGAGTAAGTAATGAGCAGTTCTTC
once | NA | TRBJ1-1 | TRBV29-1 | CSVGGVEAFF | TGCAGCGTGGGGGGGGTTGAAGCTTTCTTT
NA | TRBD1 | TRBJ2-4 | TRBV27 | CASRLTGGLAKNIQYF | TGTGCCAGCAGGCTGACAGGGGGATTAGCCAAAAACATTCAGTACTTC
NA | TRBD2 | TRBJ2-1 | TRBV4-1 | CASSQEGLAGLDEQFF | TGCGCCAGCAGCCAAGAGGGGTTAGCGGGATTAGATGAGCAGTTCTTC
many | NA | TRBJ2-7 | TRBV3-1 | CASSRRDAGTGEQYF | TGTGCCAGCAGCCGTAGGGACGCCGGCACTGGCGAGCAGTACTTC